Following are 9 T cell receptor beta chains from one sample sequenced in a study of shared clonotypes between healthy human individuals. Selected positively for CCR7 and CD45RO-negative, naive CD8 cells excluded terminally differentiated effector memory CD45RA+ cells. The assay was immunoSEQ multiplex PCR, and TCRdb's table has in-frame clones only and misses some. The sample comprises about 2.1 million clones, about 94% of which are singletons, and about 1.7% rests with the top ten. The sequencing input was naive CD8+ T cells from PBMCs. Source of these receptors: a man aged 18 to 30 in good health. Some clones in this sample may be carry-over from other donors' samples.

In regard to this clone: Other DNA sequences in this sample translate to the same CDR3. The chain joins TRBV25-1 to TRBJ1-1; D not certain. Trimming removed 2 bases from V and 1 base from J, with 11 bases in between. Germline V gene lookup returns CDR1 MGHDK and CDR2 SYGVNS. The CDR3 consists of 15 residues. The CDR3 is CASSEEGKGNTEAFF. The CDR3 region has the DNA TGTGCCAGCAGTGAAGAGGGAAAGGGGAACACTGAAGCTTTCTTT.

V and J are TRBV6-5 and TRBJ2-1; the D gene is possibly TRBD1 (6 bases). The CDR3 runs 15 residues. Between the trimmed V and J ends, which lost 6 bases and 0 bases, there was a span of 12 bases. In germline, CDR1 is MNHEY, CDR2 SVGAGI. DNA of the CDR3: TGTGCCAGCAGCTTACAGGGCAGCTCCTACAATGAGCAGTTCTTC. Its protein product is CASSLQGSSYNEQFF.

The chain recombines TRBV5-6 with TRBJ2-2; 8 bases fit TRBD2. Germline CDR1 reads SGHDT; CDR2 reads YYEEEE. V lost 0 bases, J lost 0 bases, and 4 bases stayed unmatched. The CDR3 is 17 residues long. CDR3 region: CASSLASLAANTGELFF. CDR3 coding DNA: TGTGCCAGCAGCTTGGCTTCACTAGCGGCGAACACCGGGGAGCTGTTTTTT.

The chain links TRBV30 to TRBJ2-7, with D perhaps TRBD1 (6 bases). Germline CDR1 is GTSNPN and CDR2 is SVGIG (reference sequence). Trimming took off 3 bases at V and 1 base at J, with 10 bases between the two ends. The CDR3 has 13 residues. The CDR3 loop reads CAWRTRGSYEQYF. CDR3 nucleotide sequence: TGTGCCTGGAGGACCAGGGGTTCCTACGAGCAGTACTTC.

V and J are TRBV5-4 and TRBJ1-1; perhaps TRBD1 as D (6 bases). Germline V gene lookup returns CDR1 SGHNT and CDR2 YYREEE (reference sequence). The CDR3 extends over 15 amino acids. Trimming removed 4 bases at V and 4 bases at J, with 17 bases between. In nucleotides, the CDR3 is TGTGCCAGCAGCCCAGGTCGGGGGGGCTTCACTGAAGCTTTCTTT. It translates to CASSPGRGGFTEAFF.

The chain has TRBV19 and TRBJ1-5; 7 bases agree with TRBD1. Germline CDR1 and CDR2: LNHDA and SQIVND (reference sequence). J lost 2 bases, V lost 10 bases, and 8 bases had no gene match. The CDR3 consists of 14 residues. The CDR3 is CATAGGRGNQPQHF. CDR3 in DNA: TGTGCCACAGCAGGGGGTAGGGGCAATCAGCCCCAGCATTTT. Supplemented by reference TRBV19 and TRBJ1-5, the full variable domain reads DGGITQSPKYLFRKEGQNVTLSCEQNLNHDAMYWYRQDPGQGLRLIYYSQIVNDFQKGDIAEGYSVSREKKESFPLTVTSAQKNPTAFYLCATAGGRGNQPQHFGDGTRLSIL.

This clone appeared a single time. This chain's CDR3 is CASSYSKRNEQYF. CDR3 bases: TGTGCCAGCAGTTACTCGAAGAGAAACGAGCAGTACTTC. This chain connects TRBV6-5 to TRBJ2-7; no clear D gene. The CDR3 extends over 13 amino acids. The V and J ends lost 0 bases and 5 bases respectively, with 8 bases between them. In germline, CDR1 is MNHEY, CDR2 SVGAGI.

Only a few counts were recorded for this clone. The chain recombines TRBV19 with TRBJ2-1; a weak D match, TRBD1 (6 bases). Germline assignment: CDR1 LNHDA and CDR2 SQIVND (reference sequence). Trimming removed 0 bases at V and 8 bases at J, with 14 bases between. CDR3 length: 15 amino acids. The CDR3 is CASSIDPGVRDEQFF. The CDR3 nucleotides are TGTGCCAGTAGTATAGATCCAGGGGTCCGAGATGAGCAGTTCTTC.

V usage is TRBV11-2 and J usage is TRBJ2-1; D may be TRBD2 (6 bases). Germline V gene data show CDR1 as SGHAT and CDR2 as FQNNGV. V lost 5 bases and J lost 0, with 17 bases in between. There are 17 residues in the CDR3. The CDR3 bases are TGTGCCAGCAGCAGGGGTGCGGGGACGAGCTCCTACAATGAGCAGTTCTTC. It yields the protein CASSRGAGTSSYNEQFF.